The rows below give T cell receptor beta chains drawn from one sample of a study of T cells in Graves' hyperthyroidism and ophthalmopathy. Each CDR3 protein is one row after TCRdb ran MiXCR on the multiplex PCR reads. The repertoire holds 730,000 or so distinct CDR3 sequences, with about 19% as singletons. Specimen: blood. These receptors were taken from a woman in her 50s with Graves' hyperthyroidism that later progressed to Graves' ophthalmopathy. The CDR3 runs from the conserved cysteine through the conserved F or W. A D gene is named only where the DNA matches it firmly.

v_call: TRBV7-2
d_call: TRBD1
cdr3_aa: CASSTTQGAAGYTF

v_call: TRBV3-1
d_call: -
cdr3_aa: CASSQEAYETQYF

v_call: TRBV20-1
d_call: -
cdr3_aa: CSARVGENYNPPLHF

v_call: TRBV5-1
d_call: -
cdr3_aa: CASSLVSDKGYGQFF

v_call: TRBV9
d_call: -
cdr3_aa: CASSVSGSNSPLHF

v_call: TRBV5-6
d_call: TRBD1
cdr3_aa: CASSLVPGGMNTEAFF

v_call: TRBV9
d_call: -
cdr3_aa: CASSVEGEGTDTQYF

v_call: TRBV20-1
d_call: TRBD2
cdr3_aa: CSAESRTSGGGPNTGELFF

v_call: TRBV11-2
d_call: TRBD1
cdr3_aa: CASSPVDRGANGYTF

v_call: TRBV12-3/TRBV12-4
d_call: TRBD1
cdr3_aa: CASSPTGGNSPLHF

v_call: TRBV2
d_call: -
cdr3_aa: CASSEALDLAADTQYF

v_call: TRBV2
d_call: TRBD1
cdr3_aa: CASKLTGAFTGELFF

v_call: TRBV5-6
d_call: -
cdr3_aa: CASSPPLRAEGQETQYF

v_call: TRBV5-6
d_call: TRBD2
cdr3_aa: CASSLRGSGGLGGELFF

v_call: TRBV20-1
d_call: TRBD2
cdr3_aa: CSARVPSGGYNEQFF

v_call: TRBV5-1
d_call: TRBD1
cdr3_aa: CASSYNRGSGEKLFF

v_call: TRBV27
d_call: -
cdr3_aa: CASSSPGSTTYEQYF

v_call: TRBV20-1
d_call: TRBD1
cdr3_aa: CSATTGGRANEKLFF

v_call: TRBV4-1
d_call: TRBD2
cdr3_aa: CASSRNTGGGNEQFF

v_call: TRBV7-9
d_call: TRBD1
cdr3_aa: CASRRKGQVDTTEAFF

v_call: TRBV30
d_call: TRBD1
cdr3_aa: CAWSVGQGYGYTF

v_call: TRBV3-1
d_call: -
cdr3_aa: CASTLGRGEKLFF

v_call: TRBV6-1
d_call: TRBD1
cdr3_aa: CASSIPHDRDTDTQYF

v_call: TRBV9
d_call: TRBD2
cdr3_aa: CASSVGAGGSNTGELFF

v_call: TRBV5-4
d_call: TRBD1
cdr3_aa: CASRQGLDRGETQYF

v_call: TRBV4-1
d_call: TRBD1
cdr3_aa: CASSQVPGQSYEQYF

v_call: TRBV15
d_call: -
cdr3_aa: CATSKSGTWGDEQFF

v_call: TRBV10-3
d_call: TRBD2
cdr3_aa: CAISDLAGPYNEQFF

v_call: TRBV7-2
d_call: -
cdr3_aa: CASSARQENTEAFF

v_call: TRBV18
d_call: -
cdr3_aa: CASSPGIKTQETQYF

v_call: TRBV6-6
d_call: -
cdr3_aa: CASSYSQAYTGELFF

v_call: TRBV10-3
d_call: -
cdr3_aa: CAISESSLWARTKNIQYF

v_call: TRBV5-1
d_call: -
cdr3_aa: CASSPRTDLEGYTF

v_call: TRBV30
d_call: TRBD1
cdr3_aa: CAWSTFSGQLYSNQPQHF

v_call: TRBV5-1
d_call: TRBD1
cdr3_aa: CASSFTGGHTEAFF

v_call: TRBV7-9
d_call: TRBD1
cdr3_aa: CASSQTGTGFYGYTF

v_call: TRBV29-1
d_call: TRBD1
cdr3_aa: CSVRDRGNSPLHF

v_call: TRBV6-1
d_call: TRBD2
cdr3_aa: CASSSQRGGQETQYF

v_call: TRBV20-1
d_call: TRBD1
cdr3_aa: CSADRGGDLDTQYF

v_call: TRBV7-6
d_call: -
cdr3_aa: CASSLGPGPNEAFF

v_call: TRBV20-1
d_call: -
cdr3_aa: CSARAWRNKETQYF

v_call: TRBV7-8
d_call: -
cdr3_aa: CASSLSGNLGTEAFF

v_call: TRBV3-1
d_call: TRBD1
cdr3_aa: CASSHTGTGDNYGYTF

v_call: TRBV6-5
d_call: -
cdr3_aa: CASRYRDFGYTF

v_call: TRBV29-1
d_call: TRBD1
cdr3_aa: CSVGTGTGAFF

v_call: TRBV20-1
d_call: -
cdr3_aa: CSATRGGYGYTF

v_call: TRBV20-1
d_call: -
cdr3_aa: CSADLGFTEAFF

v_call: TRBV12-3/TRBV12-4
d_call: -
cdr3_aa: CASSSLGGTLGYTF